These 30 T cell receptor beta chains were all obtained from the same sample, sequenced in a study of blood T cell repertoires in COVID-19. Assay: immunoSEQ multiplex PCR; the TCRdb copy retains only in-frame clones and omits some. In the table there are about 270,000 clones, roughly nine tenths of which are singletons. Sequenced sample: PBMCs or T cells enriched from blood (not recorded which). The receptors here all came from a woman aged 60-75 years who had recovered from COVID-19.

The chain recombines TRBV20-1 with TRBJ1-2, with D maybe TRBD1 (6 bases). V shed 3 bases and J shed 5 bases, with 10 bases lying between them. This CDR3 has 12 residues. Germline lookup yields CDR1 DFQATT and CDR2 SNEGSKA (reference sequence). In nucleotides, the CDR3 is TGCAGTGCTAGTCGGCAGGGGTATGGCTACACCTTC. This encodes CSASRQGYGYTF.

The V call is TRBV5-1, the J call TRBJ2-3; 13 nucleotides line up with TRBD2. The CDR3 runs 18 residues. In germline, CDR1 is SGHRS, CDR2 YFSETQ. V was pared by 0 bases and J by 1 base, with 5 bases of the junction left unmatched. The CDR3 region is CASSLGLAGGGGTDTQYF. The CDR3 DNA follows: TGCGCCAGCAGCTTGGGACTAGCGGGGGGTGGAGGCACAGATACGCAGTATTTT.

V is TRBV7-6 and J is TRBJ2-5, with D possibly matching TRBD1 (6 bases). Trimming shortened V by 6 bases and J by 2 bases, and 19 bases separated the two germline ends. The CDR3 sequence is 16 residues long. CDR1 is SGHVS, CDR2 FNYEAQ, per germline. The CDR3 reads CASRRREQGRQETQYF. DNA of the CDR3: TGTGCCAGCAGACGACGGGAACAGGGTCGGCAAGAGACCCAGTACTTC.

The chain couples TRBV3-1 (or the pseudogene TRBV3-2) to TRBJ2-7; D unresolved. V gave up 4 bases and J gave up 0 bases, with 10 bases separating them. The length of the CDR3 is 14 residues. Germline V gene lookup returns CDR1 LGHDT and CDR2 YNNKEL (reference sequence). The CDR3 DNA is TGTGCCAGCAGCCCCCGGTCGAGCTCCTACGAGCAGTACTTC. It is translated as CASSPRSSSYEQYF.

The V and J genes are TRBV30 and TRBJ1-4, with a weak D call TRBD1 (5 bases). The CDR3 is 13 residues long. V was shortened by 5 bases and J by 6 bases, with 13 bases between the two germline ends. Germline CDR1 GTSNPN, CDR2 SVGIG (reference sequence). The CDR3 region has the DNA TGTGCCTGGTCAGGGTCCTGGGATGAAAAACTGTTTTTT. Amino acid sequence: CAWSGSWDEKLFF. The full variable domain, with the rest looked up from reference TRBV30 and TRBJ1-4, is SQTIHQWPATLVQPVGSPLSLECTVEGTSNPNLYWYRQAAGRGLQLLFYSVGIGQISSEVPQNLSASRPQDRQFILSSKKLLLSDSGFYLCAWSGSWDEKLFFGSGTQLSVL.

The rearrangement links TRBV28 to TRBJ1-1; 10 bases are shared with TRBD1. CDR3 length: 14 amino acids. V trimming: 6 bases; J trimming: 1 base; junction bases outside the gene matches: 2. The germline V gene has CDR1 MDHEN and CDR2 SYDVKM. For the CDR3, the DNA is TGTGCCAGCAGCCGGGACAGGGGGAACACTGAAGCTTTCTTT. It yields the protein CASSRDRGNTEAFF.

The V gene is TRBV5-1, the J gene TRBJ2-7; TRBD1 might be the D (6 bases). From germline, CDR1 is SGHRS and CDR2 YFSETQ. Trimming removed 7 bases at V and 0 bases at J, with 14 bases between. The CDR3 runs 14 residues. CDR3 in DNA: TGCGCCAGCTCTGGGCAGGGGAGCTCCTACGAGCAGTACTTC. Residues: CASSGQGSSYEQYF. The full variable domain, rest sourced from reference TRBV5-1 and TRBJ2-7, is KAGVTQTPRYLIKTRGQQVTLSCSPISGHRSVSWYQQTPGQGLQFLFEYFSETQRNKGNFPGRFSGRQFSNSRSEMNVSTLELGDSALYLCASSGQGSSYEQYFGPGTRLTVT.

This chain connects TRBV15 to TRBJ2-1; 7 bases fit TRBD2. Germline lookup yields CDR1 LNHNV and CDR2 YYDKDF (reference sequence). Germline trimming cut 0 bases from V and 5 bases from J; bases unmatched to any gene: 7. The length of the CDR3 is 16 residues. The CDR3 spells CATSRDKGLLNNEQFF. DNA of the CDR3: TGTGCCACCAGCAGAGATAAGGGACTATTAAACAATGAGCAGTTCTTC.

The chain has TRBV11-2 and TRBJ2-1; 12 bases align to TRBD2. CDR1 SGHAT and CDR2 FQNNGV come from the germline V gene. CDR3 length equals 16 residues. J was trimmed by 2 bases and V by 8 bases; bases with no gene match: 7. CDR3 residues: CASYWTSGVTYNEQFF. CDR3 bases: TGTGCCAGCTACTGGACTAGCGGGGTTACCTACAATGAGCAGTTCTTC. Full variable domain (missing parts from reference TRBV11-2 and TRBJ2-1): EAGVAQSPRYKIIEKRQSVAFWCNPISGHATLYWYQQILGQGPKLLIQFQNNGVVDDSQLPKDRFSAERLKGVDSTLKIQPAKLEDSAVYLCASYWTSGVTYNEQFFGPGTRLTVL.

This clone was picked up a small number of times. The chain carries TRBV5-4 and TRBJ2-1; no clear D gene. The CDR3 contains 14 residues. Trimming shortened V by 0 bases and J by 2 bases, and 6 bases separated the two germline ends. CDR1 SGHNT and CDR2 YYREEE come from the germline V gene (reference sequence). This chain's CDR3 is CASSLDRAYNEQFF. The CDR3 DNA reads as TGTGCCAGCAGCTTGGATCGGGCCTACAATGAGCAGTTCTTC.

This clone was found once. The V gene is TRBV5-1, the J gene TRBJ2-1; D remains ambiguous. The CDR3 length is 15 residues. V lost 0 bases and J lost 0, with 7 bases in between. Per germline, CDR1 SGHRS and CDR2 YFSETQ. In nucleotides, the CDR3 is TGCGCCAGCAGCTTGGCCCCCAGCTCCTACAATGAGCAGTTCTTC. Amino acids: CASSLAPSSYNEQFF.

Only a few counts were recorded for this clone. CDR3 nucleotides: TGTGCCAGCACCTTGGGGGGGCGAGGGGCCAACGTCCTGACTTTC. Its protein product is CASTLGGRGANVLTF. The V call is TRBV28, the J call TRBJ2-6; a weak D match, TRBD2 (7 bases). Germline CDR1 and CDR2: MDHEN and SYDVKM. The CDR3 has 15 residues. V lost 7 bases and J lost 4, with 14 bases in between.

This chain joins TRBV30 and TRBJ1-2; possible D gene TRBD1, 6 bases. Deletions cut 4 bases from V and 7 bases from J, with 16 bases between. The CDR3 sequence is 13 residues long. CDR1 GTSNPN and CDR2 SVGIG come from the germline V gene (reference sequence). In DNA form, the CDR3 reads TGTGCCTGGATTCTTAACAGGGTGCGTGGCTACACCTTC. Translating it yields CAWILNRVRGYTF.

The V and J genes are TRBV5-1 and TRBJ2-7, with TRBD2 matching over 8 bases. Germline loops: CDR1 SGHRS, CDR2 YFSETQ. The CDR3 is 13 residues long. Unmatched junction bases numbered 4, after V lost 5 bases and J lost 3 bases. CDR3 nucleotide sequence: TGCGCCAGCAGGACTAGCGCCTTCTACGAGCAGTACTTC. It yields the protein CASRTSAFYEQYF.

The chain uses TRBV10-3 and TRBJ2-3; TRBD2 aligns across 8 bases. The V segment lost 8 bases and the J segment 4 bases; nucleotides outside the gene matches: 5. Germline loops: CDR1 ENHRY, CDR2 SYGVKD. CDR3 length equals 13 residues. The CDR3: CAIGREDSDTQYF. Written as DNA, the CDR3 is TGTGCCATCGGGCGGGAGGACTCAGATACGCAGTATTTT.

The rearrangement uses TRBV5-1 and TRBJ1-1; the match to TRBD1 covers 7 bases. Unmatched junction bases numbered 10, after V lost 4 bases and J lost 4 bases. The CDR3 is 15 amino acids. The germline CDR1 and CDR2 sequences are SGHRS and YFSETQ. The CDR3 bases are TGCGCCAGCAGCGGAGGGGACAGAGCCCGCACTGAAGCTTTCTTT. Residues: CASSGGDRARTEAFF.

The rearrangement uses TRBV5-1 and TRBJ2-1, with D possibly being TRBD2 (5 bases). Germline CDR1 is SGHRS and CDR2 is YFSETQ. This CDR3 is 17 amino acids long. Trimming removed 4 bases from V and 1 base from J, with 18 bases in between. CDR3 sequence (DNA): TGCGCCAGCAGCACCTCAAGCGGCGCGGCTTCCTACAATGAGCAGTTCTTC. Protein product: CASSTSSGAASYNEQFF. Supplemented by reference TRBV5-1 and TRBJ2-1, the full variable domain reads KAGVTQTPRYLIKTRGQQVTLSCSPISGHRSVSWYQQTPGQGLQFLFEYFSETQRNKGNFPGRFSGRQFSNSRSEMNVSTLELGDSALYLCASSTSSGAASYNEQFFGPGTRLTVL.

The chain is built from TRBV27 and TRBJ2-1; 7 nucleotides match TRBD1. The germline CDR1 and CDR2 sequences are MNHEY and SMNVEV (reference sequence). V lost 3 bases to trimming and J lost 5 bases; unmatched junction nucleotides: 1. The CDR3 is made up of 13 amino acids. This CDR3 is CASSFTGDNEQFF. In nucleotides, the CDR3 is TGTGCCAGCAGTTTCACAGGGGACAATGAGCAGTTCTTC.

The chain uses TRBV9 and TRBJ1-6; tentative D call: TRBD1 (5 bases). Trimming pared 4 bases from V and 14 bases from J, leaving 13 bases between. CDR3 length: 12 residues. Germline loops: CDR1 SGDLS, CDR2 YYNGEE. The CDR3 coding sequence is TGTGCCAGCAGCCCTGGGGGGGGAACCCTCCACTTT. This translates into CASSPGGGTLHF. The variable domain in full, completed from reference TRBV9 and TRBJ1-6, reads DSGVTQTPKHLITATGQRVTLRCSPRSGDLSVYWYQQSLDQGLQFLIQYYNGEERAKGNILERFSAQQFPDLHSELNLSSLELGDSALYFCASSPGGGTLHFGNGTRLTVT.

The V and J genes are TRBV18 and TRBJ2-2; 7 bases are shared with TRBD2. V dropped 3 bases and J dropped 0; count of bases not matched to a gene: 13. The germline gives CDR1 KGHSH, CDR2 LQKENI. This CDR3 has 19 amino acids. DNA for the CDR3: TGTGCCAGCTCACCGTCTTTCGGGGGGAAACTCCCGAACACCGGGGAGCTGTTTTTT. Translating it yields CASSPSFGGKLPNTGELFF.

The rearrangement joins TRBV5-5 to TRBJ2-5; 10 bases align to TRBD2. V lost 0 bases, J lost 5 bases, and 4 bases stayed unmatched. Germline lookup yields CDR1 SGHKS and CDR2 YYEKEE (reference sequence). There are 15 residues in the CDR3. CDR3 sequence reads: CASSLVLAGAETQYF. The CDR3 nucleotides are TGTGCCAGCAGCTTGGTTCTAGCGGGAGCTGAGACCCAGTACTTC. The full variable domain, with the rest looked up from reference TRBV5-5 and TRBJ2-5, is DAGVTQSPTHLIKTRGQQVTLRCSPISGHKSVSWYQQVLGQGPQFIFQYYEKEERGRGNFPDRFSARQFPNYSSELNVNALLLGDSALYLCASSLVLAGAETQYFGPGTRLLVL.

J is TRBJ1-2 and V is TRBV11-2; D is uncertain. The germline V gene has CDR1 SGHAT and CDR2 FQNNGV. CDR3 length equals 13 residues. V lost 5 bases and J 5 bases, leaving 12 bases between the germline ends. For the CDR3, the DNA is TGTGCCAGCAGCCCACTAGAGGCTTATGGCTACACCTTC. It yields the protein CASSPLEAYGYTF.

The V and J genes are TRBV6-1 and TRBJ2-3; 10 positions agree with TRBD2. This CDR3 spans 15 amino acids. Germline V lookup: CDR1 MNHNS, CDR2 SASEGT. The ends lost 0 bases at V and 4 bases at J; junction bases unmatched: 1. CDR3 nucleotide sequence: TGTGCCAGCAGTGAAGCAGCGGGGGGGCCAGATACGCAGTATTTT. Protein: CASSEAAGGPDTQYF.

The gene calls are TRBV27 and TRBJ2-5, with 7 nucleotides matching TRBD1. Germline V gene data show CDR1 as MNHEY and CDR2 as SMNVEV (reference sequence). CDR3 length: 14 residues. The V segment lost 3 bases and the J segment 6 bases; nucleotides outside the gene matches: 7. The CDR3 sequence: CASSLSAGGKTQYF. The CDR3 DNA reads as TGTGCCAGCAGTTTGTCGGCAGGGGGTAAGACCCAGTACTTC.

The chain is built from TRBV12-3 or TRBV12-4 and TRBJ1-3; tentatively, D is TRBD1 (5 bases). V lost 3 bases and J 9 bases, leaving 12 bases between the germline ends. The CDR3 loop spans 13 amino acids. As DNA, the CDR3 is TGTGCCAGCAGTTTCGGGCAAACAGGCACCATATATTTT. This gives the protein CASSFGQTGTIYF.

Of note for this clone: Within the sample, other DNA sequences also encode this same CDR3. The CDR3 spells CATQGTYNEQFF. Written as DNA, the CDR3 is TGTGCCACCCAGGGAACCTACAATGAGCAGTTCTTC. This chain connects TRBV10-3 to TRBJ2-1; TRBD1 might be the D (5 bases). V was clipped by 10 bases and J by 2 bases, with 9 bases between them. The length of the CDR3 is 12 residues. Germline-derived CDR1 and CDR2 are ENHRY and SYGVKD.

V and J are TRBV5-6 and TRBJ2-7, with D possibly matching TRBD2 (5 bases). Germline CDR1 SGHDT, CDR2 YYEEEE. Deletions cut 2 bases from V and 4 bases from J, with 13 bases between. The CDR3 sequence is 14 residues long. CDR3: CASSFVGKQYEQYF. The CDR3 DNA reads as TGTGCCAGCAGCTTTGTCGGGAAACAGTACGAGCAGTACTTC.

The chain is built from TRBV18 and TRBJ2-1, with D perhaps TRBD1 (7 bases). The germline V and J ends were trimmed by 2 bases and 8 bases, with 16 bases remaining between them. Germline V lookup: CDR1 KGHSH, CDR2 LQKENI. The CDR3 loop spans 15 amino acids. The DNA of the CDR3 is TGTGCCAGCTCACCAGCGGCAGGGGGGTTAGATGAGCAGTTCTTC. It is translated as CASSPAAGGLDEQFF. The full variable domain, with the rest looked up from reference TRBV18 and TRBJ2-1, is NAGVMQNPRHLVRRRGQEARLRCSPMKGHSHVYWYRQLPEEGLKFMVYLQKENIIDESGMPKERFSAEFPKEGPSILRIQQVVRGDSAAYFCASSPAAGGLDEQFFGPGTRLTVL.

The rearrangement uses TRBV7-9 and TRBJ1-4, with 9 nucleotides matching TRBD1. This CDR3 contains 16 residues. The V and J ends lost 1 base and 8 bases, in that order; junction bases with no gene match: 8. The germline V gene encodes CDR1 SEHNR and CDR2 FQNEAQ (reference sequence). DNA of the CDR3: TGTGCCAGCAGCTTAGGTGGTACAGGGGGCGAAGAAAAACTGTTTTTT. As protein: CASSLGGTGGEEKLFF.

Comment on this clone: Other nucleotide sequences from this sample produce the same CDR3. The CDR3 nucleotides are TGTGCCAGCAGTTTGGACAGCTCCTACGAGCAGTACTTC. Encoded protein: CASSLDSSYEQYF. The V and J genes are TRBV12-3 or TRBV12-4 and TRBJ2-7; possible D gene TRBD1, 6 bases. V lost 3 bases and J 0 bases, leaving 6 bases between the germline ends. The CDR3 sequence is 13 residues long.